Given below is one T cell receptor (beta chain) in context. Trimming removed 0 bases from V and 6 bases from J, with 18 bases in between. Germline V CDR1 and CDR2: SGHRS, YFSETQ. The CDR3 loop spans 16 amino acids. This sample stems from a study of blood T cell repertoires in COVID-19. Study details: Sample material is recorded as cDNA or gDNA derived from T cells, B-cell-depleted T cells, or PBMCs.

Here immunoSEQ multiplex PCR was the method, and the copy in TCRdb shows in-frame clones only, minus some. The data show fewer than 100,000 clones, with roughly 84% seen just once and about 5% held by the top ten. This sequence was found in a woman older than 75 with acute or convalescent COVID-19. The genes are TRBV5-1 and TRBJ1-2; no clear D gene. The sequenced sample consisted of peripheral blood. The CDR3 DNA follows: TGCGCCAGCAGCTTGGCCTCTTTGCCAGCGTCGGATGGCTACACCTTC. Translation gives CASSLASLPASDGYTF.